The present T cell receptor (beta chain) was sequenced within a study of beta chain features in type 1 diabetes. Study-wide points: VDJ junctions from type 1 diabetes patients carried fewer insertions and larger deletions. A moderate, significant TCRB CDR3 shortening appeared in type 1 diabetes across four CD4+ subsets.

Remarks on this clone: Its matching antigen is unknown.

Expressed TCRB transcripts were sequenced because the entire RNA isolate underwent reverse transcription. The protocol was immunoSEQ multiplex PCR, while the TCRdb copy is restricted to in-frame clones and leaves out a portion. The table has about 410,000 clones, about 14% seen once. Every participating donor gave one draw, a heparinised blood sample averaging about 116 mL. The sequenced sample was naive CD4+ T cells from blood. The receptor was derived from a man aged 25-40 years in good health.

The CDR3 reads CASSSMPRGNQPQHF. CDR3 in DNA: TGTGCCAGCAGCTCCATGCCGAGGGGCAATCAGCCCCAGCATTTT. V usage is TRBV7-6 and J usage is TRBJ1-5; D gene unclear. Germline V lookup: CDR1 SGHVS, CDR2 FNYEAQ. Trimming pared 4 bases from V and 2 bases from J, leaving 12 bases between. This CDR3 is built from 15 residues.